The 17 T cell receptor beta chains presented below share a single source sample, sequenced in a study of PD-1 blockade in classical Hodgkin lymphoma. Repertoires were generated with immunoSEQ multiplex PCR, while TCRdb's copy carries only in-frame clones and drops some. The sample lists about 64,000 clones; about 89% were seen once. Described time point: cycle 4 day 1 (C4D1), after around six weeks of nivolumab. Exposure to brentuximab vedotin varied, and each patient had relapsed following autologous stem cell transplantation. Material: peripheral blood mononuclear cells (PBMCs), obtained before the fourth cycle of nivolumab. These receptors all stem from a human donor with classical Hodgkin lymphoma.

This rearrangement joins TRBV28 to TRBJ2-7, with D unclear. Germline CDR1 reads MDHEN; CDR2 reads SYDVKM. CDR3 length equals 11 residues. Trimming pared 5 bases from V and 4 bases from J, leaving 6 bases between. The DNA of the CDR3 is TGTGCCAGCAGTACAGTTTACGAGCAGTACTTC. This translates into CASSTVYEQYF.

This clone showed up just once. This rearrangement joins TRBV4-1 to TRBJ2-1, with 7 bases aligning to TRBD2. Germline values: CDR1 MGHRA, CDR2 YSYEKL. The CDR3 spans 18 residues. Unmatched junction bases numbered 11, after V lost 3 bases and J lost 0 bases. CDR3 amino acids: CASSHLTSVRSSYNEQFF. CDR3 DNA sequence: TGCGCCAGCAGCCACCTTACTAGCGTCAGGAGCTCCTACAATGAGCAGTTCTTC.

This clone was recorded a few times. The V and J genes are TRBV30 and TRBJ1-4; no reliable D call. The CDR3 is 15 residues long. V gave up 4 bases and J gave up 5 bases, with 17 bases separating them. The germline gives CDR1 GTSNPN, CDR2 SVGIG (reference sequence). CDR3 sequence (DNA): TGTGCCTGGAATCGACGGCTGCCGGGGAATGAAAAACTGTTTTTT. Amino acids: CAWNRRLPGNEKLFF. The variable domain in full, completed from reference TRBV30 and TRBJ1-4, reads SQTIHQWPATLVQPVGSPLSLECTVEGTSNPNLYWYRQAAGRGLQLLFYSVGIGQISSEVPQNLSASRPQDRQFILSSKKLLLSDSGFYLCAWNRRLPGNEKLFFGSGTQLSVL.

The chain is built from TRBV6-1 and TRBJ2-2; the D call may be TRBD1 or TRBD2 (5 bases each). The CDR3 extends over 15 amino acids. Germline assignment: CDR1 MNHNS and CDR2 SASEGT. Trimming left V 2 bases short and J 4 bases short, with 11 bases between. The CDR3 region has the DNA TGTGCCAGCAGTGAACAGGGTGCGGGCACCGGGGAGCTGTTTTTT. This codes for CASSEQGAGTGELFF.

CDR3 nucleotide sequence: TGCGCCAGCAGCTCTAATACCTACGAGCAGTACTTC. Translating it yields CASSSNTYEQYF. The chain combines TRBV5-1 with TRBJ2-7; unclear D gene. Germline V gene data show CDR1 as SGHRS and CDR2 as YFSETQ. The length of the CDR3 is 12 residues. Trimming cost V 3 bases and J 2 bases, with 6 bases left between them.

V usage is TRBV30 and J usage is TRBJ1-2; D call uncertain. The CDR3 runs 14 residues. The V gene's germline CDR1 is GTSNPN and CDR2 SVGIG (reference sequence). Trimming stripped 3 bases from V and 2 bases from J, with 13 bases between. CDR3 nucleotide sequence: TGTGCCTGGAGCGGGTTCGGTGAGAACTATGGCTACACCTTC. Its translation is CAWSGFGENYGYTF.

This chain links TRBV5-1 with TRBJ2-3; D perhaps matches TRBD2 (6 bases). This CDR3 has 14 residues. V gave up 6 bases and J gave up 3 bases, with 14 bases separating them. From germline, CDR1 is SGHRS and CDR2 YFSETQ. The DNA of the CDR3 is TGCGCCAGCACCTCCGGGGAGGTGACAGATACGCAGTATTTT. Translation: CASTSGEVTDTQYF.

J is TRBJ2-1 and V is TRBV5-4, with 8 nucleotides matching TRBD2. There are 16 residues in the CDR3. J lost 7 bases, V lost 1 base, and 10 bases had no gene match. Per germline, CDR1 SGHNT and CDR2 YYREEE (reference sequence). CDR3 amino acids: CASSLMDLAGANEQFF. The CDR3 nucleotides read TGTGCCAGCAGCTTGATGGATCTAGCGGGTGCGAATGAGCAGTTCTTC.

J is TRBJ2-7 and V is TRBV29-1; weak D call: TRBD2 (5 bases). V gave up 1 base and J gave up 5 bases, with 12 bases separating them. CDR1 and CDR2 from the germline V gene are SQVTM and ANQGSEA. The CDR3 runs 13 residues. The CDR3 DNA sequence: TGCAGCGTTGAAGGGCGGGTTCCCCACGAGCAGTACTTC. Translated: CSVEGRVPHEQYF.

This clone was seen once. The chain is built from TRBV5-1 and TRBJ1-2; no reliable D call. Germline CDR1 SGHRS, CDR2 YFSETQ. With 6 bases removed from V and 2 bases from J, the gap between germline ends came to 8 bases. The CDR3 has 12 amino acids. CDR3 amino acids: CASMSENYGYTF. The CDR3 DNA follows: TGCGCCAGCATGTCGGAAAACTATGGCTACACCTTC.

This chain connects TRBV7-3 to TRBJ2-2; D gene uncertain. Germline CDR1 reads SGHTA; CDR2 reads FQGTGA. The CDR3 covers 14 residues. The ends were cut back, 4 bases at V and 0 bases at J, with 6 bases in the middle. The chain's CDR3 is CASSYKTNTGELFF. As DNA, the CDR3 is TGTGCCAGCAGCTATAAGACGAACACCGGGGAGCTGTTTTTT.

The J gene is TRBJ1-5, the V gene TRBV4-1, with D perhaps matching TRBD1 (6 bases). V was trimmed by 3 bases and J by 4 bases, leaving 19 bases between them. CDR3 size: 17 residues. Germline-derived CDR1 and CDR2 are MGHRA and YSYEKL. The CDR3 here is CASSHPRRGNPNQPQHF. As DNA, the CDR3 is TGCGCCAGCAGCCATCCGCGCAGGGGCAACCCAAATCAGCCCCAGCATTTT.

This clone has more than one count but fewer than ten. The gene calls are TRBV20-1 and TRBJ1-1; tentatively, D is TRBD1 (5 bases). This CDR3 is 11 amino acids long. CDR1 is DFQATT, CDR2 SNEGSKA, per germline (reference sequence). CDR3 DNA sequence: TGCAGAGGGAGTAGCGGGACCGGGGCTTTCTTT. It translates to CRGSSGTGAFF.

The V and J genes are TRBV19 and TRBJ1-4; 10 bases are shared with TRBD1. V shed 7 bases, J shed 8 bases, and the junction held 7 bases outside the gene matches. The CDR3 has 14 residues. The V gene's germline CDR1 is LNHDA and CDR2 SQIVND (reference sequence). In DNA, the CDR3 is TGTGCCAGTACCCCGGGACAGGGGAACGAAAAACTGTTTTTT. Translation: CASTPGQGNEKLFF.

This sequence joins TRBV4-1 and TRBJ1-3; no clear D gene. Per the germline V gene, CDR1 is MGHRA and CDR2 is YSYEKL. The CDR3 extends over 15 amino acids. V lost 0 bases to trimming and J lost 0 bases, with 6 bases between them. Here the CDR3 DNA reads TGCGCCAGCAGCCAAGATGGGGACTCTGGAAACACCATATATTTT. The encoded protein is CASSQDGDSGNTIYF.

V gene TRBV11-2 combines with J gene TRBJ2-2; 7 bases fit TRBD1. The germline V gene has CDR1 SGHAT and CDR2 FQNNGV. Losses at the gene ends were 4 bases for V and 4 bases for J; bases not matched to a gene: 6. CDR3 length: 15 residues. The DNA for the CDR3 is TGTGCCAGCAGCTCCCGGGACAGTTTCACCGGGGAGCTGTTTTTT. This gives the protein CASSSRDSFTGELFF.

This clone has just a few counts. The chain employs TRBV20-1 and TRBJ1-1; D remains ambiguous. V lost 7 bases, J lost 1 base, and 7 bases lay in between. This CDR3 comprises 11 residues. In germline, CDR1 is DFQATT, CDR2 SNEGSKA (reference sequence). The CDR3 DNA follows: TGCAGTGTTTGGGGGAACACTGAAGCTTTCTTT. Residues: CSVWGNTEAFF.